Listed below are T cell receptor beta chains from one sample, sequenced in a study of PD-1 blockade in classical Hodgkin lymphoma. Profiled with immunoSEQ multiplex PCR; TCRdb holds only in-frame clones, not every one. Altogether tens of thousands of clones are present, 75% to 90% being singletons, with the ten largest covering 14% to 15%. Material: peripheral blood mononuclear cells (PBMCs), obtained at baseline. Receptor source: a human donor with classical Hodgkin lymphoma. CDR3s include the opening cysteine and the closing phenylalanine or tryptophan.

CDR3aa: CASSLGSQGLTDTQYF
v_gene: TRBV11-2

CDR3aa: CASSWTGLPQETQYF
v_gene: TRBV5-8

CDR3aa: CASRTPIANEQFF
v_gene: TRBV6-5

CDR3aa: CASRAGGNTEAFF
v_gene: TRBV6-1

CDR3aa: CASSLLGRAGQPQHF
v_gene: TRBV7-2

CDR3aa: CASSQIDGGEGGYTF
v_gene: TRBV14

CDR3aa: CASTLGNTEAFF
v_gene: TRBV14

CDR3aa: CASSAAGGRQETQYF
v_gene: TRBV9

CDR3aa: CASSSFSGDRGIEQYF
v_gene: TRBV13

CDR3aa: CASSEGPGNTEAFF
v_gene: TRBV6-1

CDR3aa: CASSQQFRVSLHF
v_gene: TRBV19

CDR3aa: CAWSVIGNTEAFF
v_gene: TRBV30

CDR3aa: CATSLNRGPSYEQYF
v_gene: TRBV15

CDR3aa: CASSWGLAEETQYF
v_gene: TRBV27

CDR3aa: CASSSLYMNTEAFF
v_gene: TRBV11-2

CDR3aa: CASSSQRETQYF
v_gene: TRBV19

CDR3aa: CASSVDRAYGYTF
v_gene: TRBV7-9

CDR3aa: CASSLGRGARNTEAFF
v_gene: TRBV11-3